This TCR beta chain derives from a study of identical twins listed by TCRdb under 2016. Background for the entire study: To test whether fetal clonotypes persist, this study deep-sequenced TCR alpha and beta repertoires from monozygotic twins, from unrelated adults of various ages, and from cord blood. Replicate twin experiments were performed at different times using different library preparation protocols to rule out contamination.

The library relied on 5' RACE. The run used an Illumina HiSeq 2000. Template switching introduced a universal primer binding site; the final cDNA contained a unique molecular identifier, enabling accurate counting of TCR cDNA molecules. Specific primers in the conserved constant-segment region were used to synthesize first-strand cDNA for the TCR alpha and beta chains. To control for contamination, every cDNA library carried two barcodes: a SMART-Mk sample barcode plus Illumina barcodes. TruSeq adapter sequences and Illumina sample barcodes were added in two successive PCR steps. TCR alpha and beta cDNA libraries were sequenced on the Illumina HiSeq platform with custom primers. For the original study's pipeline: MiGEC processed the raw reads to extract unique molecular identifiers, while MiXCR was used to determine the CDR3 positions. Recombination models were inferred per individual with the repgenHMM and IGoR tools using an EM algorithm. The analysis of shared clonotypes was done with the tcR package in R, with sharing normalized by the product of cloneset sizes. Out-of-frame nonproductive sequences were analyzed to study raw recombination free of thymic and clonal selection effects. TCRdb cleaned the public reads at Q25 with fastp, built clones with MiXCR and kept in-frame beta chains. Rows are unified per CDR3 protein, each entry keeping the most common DNA and genes. In this record, the V and J calls reflect TCRdb's handling and not the investigators' own analysis. In all, the sample holds 300,000 to 400,000 distinct CDR3 sequences, and about 12% of those were seen once. Just over 7% of the sample is taken by the ten largest.

General conclusions and limits of the study: Because the same donors could not be followed over many years, conclusions were based on cross-sectional statistical analysis. In beta out-of-frame sequences, excess twin sharing was weaker, because having fewer shared sequences lowered the signal-to-noise ratio. Out-of-frame TCR alpha sharing in monozygotic twins was systematically underestimated by recombination models, whereas sharing between unrelated individuals was in agreement with the recombination models. Zero-insertion analyses could be partly confounded by invariant T cells such as MAIT and iNKT, though diverse VJ usage argued against such confounding for most clonotypes. Compared with coincidental sharing between unrelated individuals, an excess of low generation-probability sequences was observed among out-of-frame TCR alpha sequences shared between twins. Fewer insertions were carried by abundant cord blood beta clonotypes; a weaker similar trend was observed in young adult naive repertoires, while no such trend was observed in memory repertoires.

Spanning cysteine to phenylalanine, the CDR3 consists of 13 amino acids. Only the CDR3 part of the read is kept: 39 bases, read in frame from the first base. CDR1 and CDR2 are read off the germline V gene as SGDLS and YYNGEE. V gives up 4 bases and J gives up 6 bases, and the segment between their germline ends measures 13 bases. Only healthy Caucasian donors were included. The twin cohort consisted of three pairs of female monozygotic twins, all aged roughly 18 to 29 years. Positive isolation kits from Invitrogen were used to isolate the CD4+ and CD8+ T cell populations. This clonotype was picked up a small number of times. Its antigen is not yet known. No per-base quality is available; no much larger clone lies one base away. The same data also contributed to another study, on yellow fever vaccine responses in identical twins. The second paper further reports: The authors reported that the T cell response to vaccination in identical twins appeared partly convergent and partly personalized. The study precisely tracked vaccine-responding T cell clones in identical twins.

Sequencing input: CD8+ T cells sorted from blood. This TCR was recovered from a woman aged 18-35 years in good health. Recombination joined TRBV9 with TRBJ2-5, with the identity of the D gene unclear. The DNA sequence reads TGTGCCAGCAGCCCACCTATGTTGAAGACCCAGTACTTC. Translation gives CASSPPMLKTQYF. Where the CDR3 stops, the reference TRBV9 and TRBJ2-5 genes take over; the full variable domain is DSGVTQTPKHLITATGQRVTLRCSPRSGDLSVYWYQQSLDQGLQFLIQYYNGEERAKGNILERFSAQQFPDLHSELNLSSLELGDSALYFCASSPPMLKTQYFGPGTRLLVL.